A selection of T cell receptor beta chains follows, all from one sample in a study of blood T cell repertoires in COVID-19. The repertoire was sequenced with immunoSEQ multiplex PCR; TCRdb's copy has only in-frame clones and lacks some. Of 230,000 or so clones in the sample, almost 90% were seen once. The source material was peripheral blood. The receptors were gathered from a woman in her sixties with COVID-19, enrolled during active disease. Both conserved end residues are part of each CDR3. Each record gives: D gene, V gene, J gene, clone size, CDR3 DNA, CDR3 protein. D genes are given only for firm matches. Expanded clones are given a class, and other clones once, few, many or no size at all.

TRBD1,TRBV5-4,TRBJ1-1,-,TGTGCCAGCAGCCTGCAAAGCGACAGGGTCTCTTTGGCTTTCTTT,CASSLQSDRVSLAFF
TRBD1,TRBV5-4,TRBJ1-6,few,TGTGCCAGCAGCGCGGGACAGGGGTTTGGTTCACCCCTCCACTTT,CASSAGQGFGSPLHF
-,TRBV19,TRBJ2-2,-,TGTGCCAGTAGAAATTGGCCGGGGTCCACCGGGGAGCTGTTTTTT,CASRNWPGSTGELFF
TRBD1,TRBV10-3,TRBJ1-1,-,TGTGCCATCAGAGGACAGGGGGAAGCTTTCTTT,CAIRGQGEAFF
TRBD1,TRBV7-6,TRBJ1-2,-,TGTGCCAGCAGCTTAGCATCACAGGGGCATGGCTACACCTTC,CASSLASQGHGYTF
-,TRBV9,TRBJ2-7,-,TGTGCCAGCAGCGCCTCCGGGACATCGGTCTACGAGCAGTACTTC,CASSASGTSVYEQYF
-,TRBV13,TRBJ2-5,-,TGTGCCAGCAGCTTAGTTCCGGAGGAGACCCAGTACTTC,CASSLVPEETQYF
TRBD2,TRBV7-6,TRBJ2-2,-,TGTGCCAGCAGCTTACTAGCGGATACGAACACCGGGGAGCTGTTTTTT,CASSLLADTNTGELFF
-,TRBV27,TRBJ2-1,-,TGTGCCAGCAGTCAAGGTACTTCCCGGGACATCTCCTACAATGAGCAGTTCTTC,CASSQGTSRDISYNEQFF
-,TRBV24-1,TRBJ1-6,-,TGTGCCACCAGTGATTTCAGGGGCAATAATTCACCCCTCCACTTT,CATSDFRGNNSPLHF
TRBD2,TRBV3-1/TRBV3-2,TRBJ2-2,-,TGTGCCAGCAGCTCTGTTTGGGCGGGGGGCAAGAACACCGGGGAGCTGTTTTTT,CASSSVWAGGKNTGELFF
-,TRBV3-1/TRBV3-2,TRBJ1-1,-,TGTGCCAGCAGCCACGGGGGGCGCACTGAAGCTTTCTTT,CASSHGGRTEAFF
-,TRBV5-4,TRBJ2-5,-,TGTGCCAGCAGCTTGATAGACAGTCAAGAGACCCAGTACTTC,CASSLIDSQETQYF
-,TRBV18,TRBJ2-1,-,TGTGCCAGCTCAGTCTCAGGGTCGGGAGCCTACAATGAGCAGTTCTTC,CASSVSGSGAYNEQFF
TRBD1,TRBV3-1/TRBV3-2,TRBJ2-7,-,TGTGCCAGCAGCCAAGAGGGGACAGTCAGCGAGCAGTACTTC,CASSQEGTVSEQYF
-,TRBV7-2,TRBJ1-6,-,TGTGCCAGCAGCTTCAGTAATTCACCCCTCCACTTT,CASSFSNSPLHF
TRBD2,TRBV5-6,TRBJ2-3,once,TGTGCCAGCAGCTTGTCTAGCGGGGGCCTTAGCACAGATACGCAGTATTTT,CASSLSSGGLSTDTQYF
-,TRBV15,TRBJ1-1,-,TGTGCCACCAGCAGAGTGGCAGGTCACGGAACTGAAGCTTTCTTT,CATSRVAGHGTEAFF
-,TRBV29-1,TRBJ1-5,-,TGCAGCGTTGGGGGAGGGGGTAGCAATCAGCCCCAGCATTTT,CSVGGGGSNQPQHF
TRBD1,TRBV16,TRBJ1-2,-,TGTGCCAGCAGCCAATCCATTACAGGGGGCGGCTATGGCTACACCTTC,CASSQSITGGGYGYTF
-,TRBV5-1,TRBJ1-3,-,TGCGCCAGCAGCTTGGGCGACAGGCCTTTCTCTGGAAACACCATATATTTT,CASSLGDRPFSGNTIYF
TRBD2,TRBV15,TRBJ2-1,-,TGTGCCACCAGCAGAGCGCTAGCGGGGGTTACCCAGCAGTTCTTC,CATSRALAGVTQQFF
TRBD1,TRBV19,TRBJ2-7,-,TGTGCCAGTAGTATTAACAGGGGGCCCTACGAGCAGTACTTC,CASSINRGPYEQYF
TRBD1,TRBV7-9,TRBJ1-2,-,TGTGCCAGCAGCTTAGCCTCGGGACAGGGGGCTGTTGGCTACACCTTC,CASSLASGQGAVGYTF
-,TRBV21-1,TRBJ2-2,once,TGTGCCAGCAGCAAAGAGGTGCACCGAACCACCAGCGCGCCAACGGTCGGGGAGCTGTTTTTT,CASSKEVHRTTSAPTVGELFF
-,TRBV7-8,TRBJ1-1,-,TGTGCCAGCAGCTTCGACAGGCTCCCTTTGATGAACACTGAAGCTTTCTTT,CASSFDRLPLMNTEAFF
-,TRBV5-6,TRBJ2-7,-,TGTGCCAGCAGCTTCGTATCCTACGAGCAGTACTTC,CASSFVSYEQYF
-,TRBV7-8,TRBJ1-4,once,TGTGCCAGCACTTTTCCGGAAGGGGGAGCTGTTTTTGGAAAACTGTTTTTT,CASTFPEGGAVFGKLFF
TRBD2,TRBV5-6,TRBJ2-1,-,TGTGCCAGCAGCTTGGACGGACTAGCGGGGCCCTACAATGAGCAGTTCTTC,CASSLDGLAGPYNEQFF
-,TRBV6-4,TRBJ2-2,once,TGTGCCAGCAGTGACGGGGGGATCGGGGAGCTGTTTTTT,CASSDGGIGELFF
TRBD2,TRBV11-2,TRBJ2-7,once,TGTGCCAGCAGCTTCGGACTAGCGGGAGCCTACGAGCAGTACTTC,CASSFGLAGAYEQYF
-,TRBV7-6,TRBJ2-2,-,TGTGCCAGCAGCTTAGACCAGGTCCACACCGGGGAGCTGTTTTTT,CASSLDQVHTGELFF
TRBD1,TRBV13,TRBJ2-2,-,TGTGCCAGCAGATCTGAGGACAGGGAGCCCGGGGAGCTGTTTTTT,CASRSEDREPGELFF
-,TRBV9,TRBJ2-3,-,TGTGCCAGCAGCGTAGAGGGGAGGGGGGGCACAGATACGCAGTATTTT,CASSVEGRGGTDTQYF
-,TRBV7-9,TRBJ1-2,once,TGTGCCAGCAGCCTGGATATAGGGGTGGGGCTCTATGGCTACACCTTC,CASSLDIGVGLYGYTF
-,TRBV2,TRBJ1-3,-,TGTGCCAGCAGACAGGGTCTAAGCTCTGGAAACACCATATATTTT,CASRQGLSSGNTIYF
-,TRBV3-1/TRBV3-2,TRBJ1-2,-,TGTGCCAGCAGCCAAGACCCGCATAGTTACTATGGCTACACCTTC,CASSQDPHSYYGYTF
TRBD2,TRBV7-8,TRBJ2-3,-,TGTGCCAGCAGCACTAGACCGAGCGGGGCCGGCACAGATACGCAGTATTTT,CASSTRPSGAGTDTQYF